This is a list of T cell receptor beta chains from one sample in a study of blood T cell repertoires in COVID-19. Data came from immunoSEQ multiplex PCR; TCRdb stores just in-frame clones and leaves some out. This sample carries around 160,000 clones, more than 80% of them seen once, and the ten largest clones take less than 2%. Sequenced sample: peripheral blood. All receptors come from a woman aged 55-70 years with COVID-19, enrolled during active disease. Each CDR3 is given with its conserved first and last residue. The D gene is left open where the match is weak. Clone size appears in some rows only: once, few, many, or a class for an expanded clone.

clone size,V gene,J gene,D gene,CDR3 protein,CDR3 DNA
NA,TRBV27,TRBJ2-1,TRBD2,CASGAGFSYNEQFF,TGTGCCAGCGGAGCGGGGTTCTCCTACAATGAGCAGTTCTTC
NA,TRBV15,TRBJ1-4,NA,CATSRGGYNEKLFF,TGTGCCACCAGCAGAGGAGGTTATAATGAAAAACTGTTTTTT
NA,TRBV4-2,TRBJ1-3,NA,CASSQDPAGNTIYF,TGTGCCAGCAGCCAAGATCCTGCTGGAAACACCATATATTTT
NA,TRBV7-9,TRBJ2-7,TRBD1,CASREDTGGYEQYF,TGTGCCAGCAGGGAAGATACAGGGGGCTACGAGCAGTACTTC
NA,TRBV7-6,TRBJ2-1,NA,CASSQGQADSYNEQFF,TGTGCCAGCAGTCAAGGACAAGCCGACTCCTACAATGAGCAGTTCTTC
NA,TRBV6-2/TRBV6-3,TRBJ2-7,NA,CASSSPRTLMIYEQYF,TGTGCCAGCAGCTCGCCTCGGACTCTCATGATCTACGAGCAGTACTTC
NA,TRBV12-5,TRBJ2-5,NA,CASGLGLDNQETQYF,TGTGCTAGTGGTTTGGGCCTGGACAATCAAGAGACCCAGTACTTC
NA,TRBV7-9,TRBJ2-3,TRBD2,CASSRGLAQTDTQYF,TGTGCCAGCAGCCGGGGACTAGCTCAAACAGATACGCAGTATTTT
NA,TRBV19,TRBJ1-2,NA,CASSTARTDTYGYTF,TGTGCCAGTAGTACCGCCCGGACAGACACTTATGGCTACACCTTC
NA,TRBV5-4,TRBJ1-2,NA,CASSLGQEVGYTF,TGTGCCAGCAGCTTGGGGCAGGAGGTGGGCTACACCTTC
NA,TRBV6-5,TRBJ1-2,NA,CASSGVDRGYTF,TGTGCCAGCAGCGGGGTAGATCGTGGCTACACCTTC
NA,TRBV11-2,TRBJ1-1,TRBD1,CASSPGTVDTEAFF,TGTGCCAGCAGCCCCGGGACAGTAGACACTGAAGCTTTCTTT
NA,TRBV24-1,TRBJ1-5,TRBD1,CATSESGTGIPQHF,TGTGCCACCAGTGAGTCCGGGACAGGGATCCCCCAGCATTTT
NA,TRBV9,TRBJ2-3,NA,CASSVSGAPDTQYF,TGTGCCAGCAGCGTGTCTGGGGCCCCGGATACGCAGTATTTT
NA,TRBV7-9,TRBJ1-3,TRBD1,CASSLEATGAGNTIYF,TGTGCCAGCAGCCTAGAAGCCACAGGGGCCGGAAACACCATATATTTT
NA,TRBV4-3,TRBJ1-4,NA,CASSQEGPGRGEKLFF,TGCGCCAGCAGCCAAGAGGGGCCAGGGAGGGGGGAAAAACTGTTTTTT
NA,TRBV19,TRBJ2-3,NA,CASSPRGADTQYF,TGTGCCAGTAGCCCCAGGGGAGCAGATACGCAGTATTTT
once,TRBV12-3/TRBV12-4,TRBJ1-1,NA,CASSLSPGTEAFF,TGTGCCAGCTCCTTGTCCCCCGGCACTGAAGCTTTCTTT
NA,TRBV6-1,TRBJ2-3,TRBD2,CASSEAMGDSGGAKDTQYF,TGTGCCAGCAGTGAAGCTATGGGAGATAGCGGGGGGGCTAAAGATACGCAGTATTTT
NA,TRBV27,TRBJ2-1,NA,CASSPGGSEQFF,TGTGCCAGCAGCCCCGGCGGAAGCGAGCAGTTCTTC
NA,TRBV19,TRBJ1-5,NA,CASRATGTSNQPQHF,TGTGCCAGTCGAGCGACCGGGACAAGCAATCAGCCCCAGCATTTT
once,TRBV6-5,TRBJ1-1,TRBD1,CASLRDRGMGKAFF,TGTGCCAGCTTAAGGGACAGGGGAATGGGAAAAGCTTTCTTT
NA,TRBV24-1,TRBJ2-2,NA,CATSDTQSGLNTGELFF,TGTGCCACCAGTGATACCCAGAGCGGTCTGAACACCGGGGAGCTGTTTTTT
NA,TRBV18,TRBJ2-1,TRBD2,CASSPGLVFDEQFF,TGTGCCAGCTCACCGGGACTAGTTTTTGATGAGCAGTTCTTC
NA,TRBV12-3/TRBV12-4,TRBJ1-2,TRBD1,CASRDRGGYTF,TGTGCCAGCAGGGACAGGGGCGGCTACACCTTC
NA,TRBV24-1,TRBJ2-3,NA,CATSDMRAEDTQYF,TGTGCCACCAGTGATATGAGGGCTGAGGATACGCAGTATTTT
once,TRBV6-1,TRBJ1-1,NA,CASSEGRSNTEAFF,TGTGCCAGCAGTGAAGGGAGATCGAACACTGAAGCTTTCTTT
NA,TRBV6-6,TRBJ2-7,NA,CASSYTLTSYEQYF,TGTGCCAGCAGTTATACGCTTACCAGCTACGAGCAGTACTTC
NA,TRBV7-6,TRBJ2-1,TRBD1,CASSLGQASYNEQFF,TGTGCCAGCAGCTTGGGACAGGCGTCCTACAATGAGCAGTTCTTC
NA,TRBV3-1/TRBV3-2,TRBJ2-5,TRBD2,CASSQDPLAGGEETQYF,TGTGCCAGCAGCCAGGACCCACTAGCGGGGGGGGAAGAGACCCAGTACTTC
NA,TRBV28,TRBJ1-2,TRBD1,CASSLPVWTGGELDYGYTF,TGTGCCAGCAGCCTTCCTGTTTGGACAGGGGGCGAGTTAGACTATGGCTACACCTTC
NA,TRBV7-2,TRBJ2-7,TRBD1,CASSLTGGSYEQYF,TGTGCCAGCAGCTTGACAGGGGGAAGCTACGAGCAGTACTTC
NA,TRBV6-5,TRBJ1-2,NA,CASSYRLQESGYTF,TGTGCCAGCAGTTACCGTCTACAGGAGTCGGGCTACACCTTC
NA,TRBV12-5,TRBJ2-2,NA,CASGLVGPGELFF,TGTGCTAGTGGTTTGGTCGGTCCCGGGGAGCTGTTTTTT
NA,TRBV3-1/TRBV3-2,TRBJ2-1,TRBD2,CASSPRGGSSYNEQFF,TGTGCCAGCAGCCCTAGGGGCGGGAGCTCCTACAATGAGCAGTTCTTC
NA,TRBV7-9,TRBJ2-2,TRBD1,CASSLLDRGTGELFF,TGTGCCAGCAGCTTATTGGACAGGGGGACCGGGGAGCTGTTTTTT
NA,TRBV28,TRBJ1-6,TRBD1,CASSLRGAGGRSPLHF,TGTGCCAGCAGTTTAAGGGGGGCAGGGGGCCGATCACCCCTCCACTTT
NA,TRBV9,TRBJ1-1,TRBD1,CASSVGLTGGYTEAFF,TGTGCCAGCAGCGTAGGGCTGACAGGGGGTTATACTGAAGCTTTCTTT
NA,TRBV21-1,TRBJ1-1,NA,CASSKAILLQGFTEAFF,TGTGCCAGCAGCAAAGCAATCCTGCTACAGGGATTCACTGAAGCTTTCTTT
NA,TRBV5-1,TRBJ2-3,NA,CASSLAVATDTQYF,TGCGCCAGCAGCTTAGCAGTAGCCACAGATACGCAGTATTTT
NA,TRBV6-1,TRBJ2-7,TRBD2,CASSEPGLAVYEQYF,TGTGCCAGCAGCGAACCGGGACTAGCAGTGTACGAGCAGTACTTC
NA,TRBV10-1,TRBJ1-3,NA,CASNAQTVAGNTIYF,TGCGCCAGCAATGCCCAAACGGTGGCTGGAAACACCATATATTTT
NA,TRBV14,TRBJ2-2,NA,CASSPNRVGELFF,TGTGCCAGCAGCCCGAACAGGGTGGGGGAGCTGTTTTTT